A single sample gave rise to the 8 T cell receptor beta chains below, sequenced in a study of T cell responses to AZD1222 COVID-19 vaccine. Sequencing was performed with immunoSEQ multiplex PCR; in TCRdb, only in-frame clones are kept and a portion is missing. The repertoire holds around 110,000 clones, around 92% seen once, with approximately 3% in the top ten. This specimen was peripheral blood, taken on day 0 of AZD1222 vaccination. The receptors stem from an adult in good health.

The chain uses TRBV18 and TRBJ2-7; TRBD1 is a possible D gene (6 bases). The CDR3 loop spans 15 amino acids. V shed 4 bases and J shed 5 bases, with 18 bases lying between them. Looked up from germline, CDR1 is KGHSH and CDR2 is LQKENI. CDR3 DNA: TGTGCCAGCTCACTCAGTTTTCCCGGACAGAACGAGCAGTACTTC. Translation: CASSLSFPGQNEQYF.

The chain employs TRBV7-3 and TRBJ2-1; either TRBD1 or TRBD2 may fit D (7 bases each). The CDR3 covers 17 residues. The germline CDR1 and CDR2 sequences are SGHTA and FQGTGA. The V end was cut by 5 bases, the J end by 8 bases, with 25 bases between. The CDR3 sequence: CASSLPGGGGLDDEQFF. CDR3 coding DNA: TGTGCCAGCAGCCTCCCAGGGGGGGGCGGTCTTGACGATGAGCAGTTCTTC.

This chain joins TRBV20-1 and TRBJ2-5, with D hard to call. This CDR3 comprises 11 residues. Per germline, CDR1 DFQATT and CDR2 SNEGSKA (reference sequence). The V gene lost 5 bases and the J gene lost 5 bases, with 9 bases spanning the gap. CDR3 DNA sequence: TGCAGTGCTCAAATGGAGGAGACCCAGTACTTC. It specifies CSAQMEETQYF.

The CDR3 DNA reads as TGTGCCGGCCACACGGGACTAGCGGGTAGACCACTAGCCAAAAACATTCAGTACTTC. Translation gives CAGHTGLAGRPLAKNIQYF. The gene calls are TRBV21-1 and TRBJ2-4; the D call of TRBD2 is as the table states it, not checked on the DNA. TRBV21-1 is tagged as a pseudogene. This CDR3 is built from 19 residues.

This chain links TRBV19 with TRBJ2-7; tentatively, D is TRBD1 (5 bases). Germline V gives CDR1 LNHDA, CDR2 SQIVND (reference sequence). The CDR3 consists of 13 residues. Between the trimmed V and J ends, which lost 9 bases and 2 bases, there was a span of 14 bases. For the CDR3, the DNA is TGTGCCAGCAGCCAGTGGGGCCCCTACGAGCAGTACTTC. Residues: CASSQWGPYEQYF.

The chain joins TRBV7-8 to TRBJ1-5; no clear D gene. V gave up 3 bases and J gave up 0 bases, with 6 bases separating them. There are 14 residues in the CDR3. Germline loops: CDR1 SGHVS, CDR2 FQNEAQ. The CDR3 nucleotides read TGTGCCAGCAGCTTGGACCATAGCAATCAGCCCCAGCATTTT. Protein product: CASSLDHSNQPQHF.

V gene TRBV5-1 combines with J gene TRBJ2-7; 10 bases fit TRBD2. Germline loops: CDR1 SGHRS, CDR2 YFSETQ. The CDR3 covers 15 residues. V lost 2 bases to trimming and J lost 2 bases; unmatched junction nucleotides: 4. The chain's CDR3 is CASSFGLADTYEQYF. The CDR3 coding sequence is TGCGCCAGCAGCTTTGGACTAGCGGATACCTACGAGCAGTACTTC.

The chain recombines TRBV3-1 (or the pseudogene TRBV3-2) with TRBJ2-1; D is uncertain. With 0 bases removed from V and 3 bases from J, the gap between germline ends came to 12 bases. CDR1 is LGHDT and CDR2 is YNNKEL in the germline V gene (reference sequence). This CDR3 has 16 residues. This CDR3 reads CASSQEEQAVYNEQFF. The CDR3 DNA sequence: TGTGCCAGCAGCCAAGAGGAGCAAGCAGTCTACAATGAGCAGTTCTTC.